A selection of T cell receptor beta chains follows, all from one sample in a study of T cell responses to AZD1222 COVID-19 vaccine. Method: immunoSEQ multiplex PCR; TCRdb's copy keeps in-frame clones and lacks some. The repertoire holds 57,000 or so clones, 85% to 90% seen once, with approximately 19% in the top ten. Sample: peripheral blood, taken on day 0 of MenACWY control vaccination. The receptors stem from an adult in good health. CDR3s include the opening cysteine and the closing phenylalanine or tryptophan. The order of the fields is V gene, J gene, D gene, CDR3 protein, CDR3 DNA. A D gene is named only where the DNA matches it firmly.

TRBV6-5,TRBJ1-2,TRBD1,CASSYLGQANYGYTF,TGTGCCAGCAGTTACCTGGGACAGGCTAACTATGGCTACACCTTC
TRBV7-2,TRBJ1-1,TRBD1,CASSRTGGNTEAFF,TGTGCCAGCAGCCGGACAGGGGGGAACACTGAAGCTTTCTTT
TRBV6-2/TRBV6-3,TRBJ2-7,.,CASTPAGTTYEQYF,TGTGCCAGCACCCCTGCGGGAACCACCTACGAGCAGTACTTC
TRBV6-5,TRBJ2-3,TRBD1,CASRGGQGASDTQYF,TGTGCCAGCAGGGGTGGACAGGGGGCTTCCGATACGCAGTATTTT
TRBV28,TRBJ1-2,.,CASIPPGGDYGYTF,TGTGCCAGCATTCCTCCTGGGGGGGACTATGGCTACACCTTC
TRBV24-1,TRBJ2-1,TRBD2,CATSDPTTSGRSYEQFF,TGTGCCACCAGTGATCCCACGACTAGCGGGAGATCTTATGAGCAGTTCTTC
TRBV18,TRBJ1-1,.,CASSPLGGTTEAFF,TGTGCCAGCTCACCCTTAGGTGGGACCACTGAAGCTTTCTTT
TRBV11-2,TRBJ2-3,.,CASSRGGSPSTDTQYF,TGTGCCAGCAGCCGAGGGGGGAGCCCTAGCACAGATACGCAGTATTTT
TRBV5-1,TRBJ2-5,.,CASSSTGWVEETQYF,TGCGCCAGCAGCTCAACCGGCTGGGTCGAAGAGACCCAGTACTTC
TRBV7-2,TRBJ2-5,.,CASSLGSSRETQYF,TGTGCCAGCAGCTTAGGGAGTTCAAGGGAGACCCAGTACTTC